These 28 T cell receptor beta chains were all obtained from the same sample, sequenced in a study of T cell changes during pregnancy in multiple sclerosis. The data were produced by immunoSEQ multiplex PCR, yet TCRdb's version contains in-frame clones alone and is incomplete. The sample holds around 74,000 clones, approximately 90% seen once. Sample: peripheral blood, taken before pregnancy. These receptors were collected from a female donor with multiple sclerosis, enrolled in a pregnancy study.

This chain uses TRBV28 with TRBJ2-7, with TRBD2 as a possible D gene (5 bases). Germline CDR1 reads MDHEN; CDR2 reads SYDVKM. The V end was cut by 7 bases, the J end by 0 bases, with 7 bases between. CDR3 length: 12 residues. This CDR3 is CASTGNSYEQYF. CDR3 nucleotide sequence: TGTGCCAGCACGGGAAACTCCTACGAGCAGTACTTC.

Only a few counts were recorded for this clone. J is TRBJ2-7 and V is TRBV7-9; TRBD2 might be the D (6 bases). Germline CDR1 reads SEHNR; CDR2 reads FQNEAQ (reference sequence). Trimming pared 5 bases from V and 6 bases from J, leaving 20 bases between. CDR3 length: 15 residues. CDR3 in DNA: TGTGCCAGCAGCCCCCCGGGTGGGCTTAGCGGCGAGCAGTACTTC. This translates into CASSPPGGLSGEQYF.

The J gene is TRBJ2-5, the V gene TRBV11-2; 8 bases match TRBD2. The junction had 2 bases not matched to a gene; V was cut back by 1 base and J by 4 bases. The CDR3 runs 14 residues. CDR1 SGHAT and CDR2 FQNNGV come from the germline V gene. CDR3 amino acids: CASSLGTSRETQYF. The CDR3 bases are TGTGCCAGCAGCTTAGGGACTAGCCGAGAGACCCAGTACTTC.

V and J are TRBV6-5 and TRBJ2-5; a weak D match, TRBD1 (5 bases). The V and J ends lost 5 bases and 5 bases respectively, with 15 bases between them. CDR1 MNHEY and CDR2 SVGAGI come from the germline V gene. The CDR3 length is 14 residues. This chain's CDR3 is CASSRNRNFETQYF. Written as DNA, the CDR3 is TGTGCCAGCAGTAGAAACAGGAATTTTGAGACCCAGTACTTC.

This clone ranks as medium-sized. V and J are TRBV20-1 and TRBJ1-1; no definite D call. Germline-derived CDR1 and CDR2 are DFQATT and SNEGSKA (reference sequence). The CDR3 spans 11 residues. V was clipped by 6 bases and J by 2 bases, with 7 bases between them. The DNA for the CDR3 is TGCAGTGCCAATAGCAACACTGAAGCTTTCTTT. Translated: CSANSNTEAFF.

This chain links TRBV30 with TRBJ2-2; no reliable D call. The CDR3 runs 13 residues. CDR1 GTSNPN and CDR2 SVGIG come from the germline V gene (reference sequence). Deletions cut 3 bases from V and 1 base from J, with 6 bases between. The CDR3 reads CAWRTGNTGELFF. In nucleotides, the CDR3 is TGTGCCTGGAGAACCGGGAACACCGGGGAGCTGTTTTTT. Full variable domain (missing parts from reference TRBV30 and TRBJ2-2): SQTIHQWPATLVQPVGSPLSLECTVEGTSNPNLYWYRQAAGRGLQLLFYSVGIGQISSEVPQNLSASRPQDRQFILSSKKLLLSDSGFYLCAWRTGNTGELFFGEGSRLTVL.

This chain uses TRBV6-5 with TRBJ1-2; 7 positions agree with TRBD1. The CDR3 runs to 14 residues. Germline loops: CDR1 MNHEY, CDR2 SVGAGI. V shed 2 bases, J shed 5 bases, and the junction held 5 bases outside the gene matches. As DNA, the CDR3 is TGTGCCAGCAGTTACCGAACAGGGGATTATGGCTACACCTTC. This codes for CASSYRTGDYGYTF.

The rearrangement joins TRBV10-2 to TRBJ2-3; TRBD2 matches at 8 bases. Germline lookup yields CDR1 WSHSY and CDR2 SAAADI. The CDR3 has 17 residues. Losses at the gene ends were 3 bases for V and 4 bases for J; bases not matched to a gene: 12. The CDR3 loop is CASSDRGPGLGADTQYF. For the CDR3, the DNA is TGCGCCAGCAGTGACCGGGGCCCGGGACTAGGGGCAGATACGCAGTATTTT.

This clone came up a few times. The chain employs TRBV5-1 and TRBJ1-6, with D possibly being TRBD1 (5 bases). The CDR3 is made up of 16 amino acids. V was trimmed by 4 bases and J by 7 bases, leaving 18 bases between them. Germline V gives CDR1 SGHRS, CDR2 YFSETQ. This CDR3 is CASSARDSIGNSPLHF. CDR3 DNA sequence: TGCGCCAGCAGCGCCCGGGACTCCATCGGCAATTCACCCCTCCACTTT.

The chain is built from TRBV30 and TRBJ1-3; D unclear. This CDR3 is 16 amino acids long. Between the trimmed V and J ends, which lost 6 bases and 0 bases, there was a span of 18 bases. Germline assignment: CDR1 GTSNPN and CDR2 SVGIG (reference sequence). This CDR3 reads CACAGVWQNSGNTIYF. CDR3 in DNA: TGTGCCTGCGCGGGAGTGTGGCAGAACTCTGGAAACACCATATATTTT.

V usage is TRBV7-6 and J usage is TRBJ1-1; D is perhaps TRBD1 (5 bases). The CDR3 covers 13 residues. The germline gives CDR1 SGHVS, CDR2 FNYEAQ. Trimming pared 5 bases from V and 0 bases from J, leaving 7 bases between. The CDR3 region is CASSKTVNTEAFF. CDR3 nucleotides: TGTGCCAGCAGCAAGACAGTGAACACTGAAGCTTTCTTT.

This clone has just one count. CDR3 sequence (DNA): TGTGCCAGCAGCCCCCTCGGTGAGCAATCCTACAATGAGCAGTTCTTC. It encodes CASSPLGEQSYNEQFF. The chain recombines TRBV7-6 with TRBJ2-1, with D uncertain. CDR1 and CDR2 (germline): SGHVS, FNYEAQ. V was shortened by 5 bases and J by 1 base, with 15 bases between the two germline ends. The CDR3 runs to 16 residues. The full variable domain, with the rest looked up from reference TRBV7-6 and TRBJ2-1, is GAGVSQSPRYKVTKRGQDVALRCDPISGHVSLYWYRQALGQGPEFLTYFNYEAQQDKSGLPNDRFSAERPEGSISTLTIQRTEQRDSAMYRCASSPLGEQSYNEQFFGPGTRLTVL.

The rearrangement joins TRBV5-6 to TRBJ2-3; 15 bases map to TRBD2. This CDR3 contains 19 residues. The germline CDR1 and CDR2 sequences are SGHDT and YYEEEE. The V segment lost 1 base and the J segment 6 bases; nucleotides outside the gene matches: 12. The CDR3, as DNA: TGTGCCAGCAGCTTGCCCGGGACTAGCGGGAGGCACCCTTGGGATACGCAGTATTTT. It is translated as CASSLPGTSGRHPWDTQYF.

The chain couples TRBV9 to TRBJ2-1; a weak D match, TRBD2 (6 bases). Germline lookup yields CDR1 SGDLS and CDR2 YYNGEE. The CDR3 contains 13 residues. Trimming stripped 4 bases from V and 7 bases from J, with 12 bases between. CDR3 sequence: CASSLGLPNEQFF. The CDR3 DNA is TGTGCCAGCAGCTTGGGACTGCCAAATGAGCAGTTCTTC.

The chain uses TRBV9 and TRBJ1-1; 9 bases are a match to TRBD1. This CDR3 is 16 amino acids long. The V gene's germline CDR1 is SGDLS and CDR2 YYNGEE. V gave up 2 bases and J gave up 6 bases; unmatched junction bases: 11. This CDR3 reads CASSVDLQGAEPEAFF. The CDR3 coding sequence is TGTGCCAGCAGCGTGGATCTACAGGGGGCTGAACCTGAAGCTTTCTTT.

This chain joins TRBV25-1 and TRBJ2-5, with TRBD1 as a possible D gene (5 bases). The CDR3 has 14 residues. In germline, CDR1 is MGHDK, CDR2 SYGVNS. V was shortened by 1 base and J by 1 base, with 7 bases between the two germline ends. For the CDR3, the DNA is TGTGCCAGCAGTGAATGGGGCAGCCAAGAGACCCAGTACTTC. This sequence encodes CASSEWGSQETQYF.

This chain connects TRBV10-3 to TRBJ1-3; weak D call: TRBD1 (6 bases). The ends were cut back, 11 bases at V and 1 base at J, with 15 bases in the middle. Germline V lookup: CDR1 ENHRY, CDR2 SYGVKD. The CDR3 totals 14 residues. CDR3 in amino acids: CALSPGASGNTIYF. In nucleotides, the CDR3 is TGTGCCCTATCCCCAGGGGCGTCTGGAAACACCATATATTTT.

This clone was seen once. This sequence joins TRBV29-1 and TRBJ1-1; the D gene is possibly TRBD1 (5 bases). The CDR3 consists of 13 residues. CDR1 is SQVTM, CDR2 ANQGSEA, per germline. The ends were cut back, 4 bases at V and 3 bases at J, with 12 bases in the middle. CDR3: CSVGSGVDTEAFF. The CDR3 bases are TGCAGCGTTGGGTCGGGGGTTGACACTGAAGCTTTCTTT.

The gene calls are TRBV5-1 and TRBJ2-3, with TRBD1 as a possible D gene (5 bases). CDR3 length: 14 amino acids. In germline, CDR1 is SGHRS, CDR2 YFSETQ. V dropped 2 bases and J dropped 3 bases, with 10 bases sitting between them. CDR3 nucleotide sequence: TGCGCCAGCAGCTTAGAACAGGCTACAGATACGCAGTATTTT. Translating it yields CASSLEQATDTQYF.

The chain recombines TRBV19 with TRBJ2-1; tentatively, D is TRBD2 (6 bases). Per the germline V gene, CDR1 is LNHDA and CDR2 is SQIVND (reference sequence). Deletions cut 4 bases from V and 0 bases from J, with 13 bases between. There are 16 residues in the CDR3. The CDR3 nucleotides read TGTGCCAGTAGTAGAATTAGCGGAAACTCCTACAATGAGCAGTTCTTC. The encoded protein is CASSRISGNSYNEQFF.

This chain uses TRBV5-1 with TRBJ1-1; 10 nucleotides align to TRBD1. V lost 0 bases to trimming and J lost 9 bases; unmatched junction nucleotides: 5. The CDR3 totals 14 residues. Germline assignment: CDR1 SGHRS and CDR2 YFSETQ. CDR3 sequence: CASSLDTDRGKAFF. The CDR3 coding sequence is TGCGCCAGCAGCTTGGATACGGACAGGGGGAAAGCTTTCTTT. Using reference TRBV5-1 and TRBJ1-1 for the parts outside the CDR3, the full variable domain is KAGVTQTPRYLIKTRGQQVTLSCSPISGHRSVSWYQQTPGQGLQFLFEYFSETQRNKGNFPGRFSGRQFSNSRSEMNVSTLELGDSALYLCASSLDTDRGKAFFGQGTRLTVV.

The chain uses TRBV18 and TRBJ1-3, with a tentative D call TRBD1 (5 bases). CDR1 and CDR2 (germline): KGHSH, LQKENI. Trimming removed 4 bases from V and 5 bases from J, with 9 bases in between. This CDR3 has 13 amino acids. The CDR3 nucleotides are TGTGCCAGCTCACTTGACAGCAGAAACACCATATATTTT. Encoded protein: CASSLDSRNTIYF. Looking up the rest from reference TRBV18 and TRBJ1-3 gives the full variable domain: NAGVMQNPRHLVRRRGQEARLRCSPMKGHSHVYWYRQLPEEGLKFMVYLQKENIIDESGMPKERFSAEFPKEGPSILRIQQVVRGDSAAYFCASSLDSRNTIYFGEGSWLTVV.

This chain uses TRBV2 with TRBJ1-1; D might be TRBD1 (6 bases). The germline CDR1 and CDR2 sequences are SNHLY and FYNNEI. CDR3 length: 13 residues. V dropped 10 bases and J dropped 3 bases, with 15 bases sitting between them. CDR3 residues: CATHRDRHTEAFF. As DNA, the CDR3 is TGTGCCACCCACAGGGACCGTCACACTGAAGCTTTCTTT.

This clone was recorded only once. The rearrangement links TRBV5-1 to TRBJ2-7; the D is unclear. Looked up from germline, CDR1 is SGHRS and CDR2 is YFSETQ. V gave up 3 bases and J gave up 0 bases, with 13 bases separating them. The CDR3 has 15 residues. The CDR3 spells CASSWAAESSYEQYF. The CDR3 coding sequence is TGCGCCAGCAGCTGGGCCGCAGAGAGCTCCTACGAGCAGTACTTC.

This chain connects TRBV9 to TRBJ2-1, with D possibly matching TRBD2 (6 bases). CDR3 length: 16 residues. The V end was cut by 0 bases, the J end by 2 bases, with 12 bases between. Germline CDR1 is SGDLS and CDR2 is YYNGEE. CDR3 in amino acids: CASSVGLAATYNEQFF. In nucleotides, the CDR3 is TGTGCCAGCAGCGTAGGATTAGCGGCCACCTACAATGAGCAGTTCTTC.

The chain combines TRBV5-1 with TRBJ2-3; 7 bases map to TRBD2. V was clipped by 0 bases and J by 3 bases; unmatched bases: 7. CDR3 length: 16 amino acids. CDR1 is SGHRS, CDR2 YFSETQ, per germline. This chain's CDR3 is CASSLAVSGTTDTQYF. In DNA, the CDR3 is TGCGCCAGCAGCTTGGCTGTGAGCGGGACTACAGATACGCAGTATTTT.

The CDR3: CSVGYYGYTF. CDR3 nucleotides: TGCAGTGTGGGCTACTATGGCTACACCTTC. The chain links TRBV20-1 to TRBJ1-2; D is ambiguous. The ends were cut back, 7 bases at V and 3 bases at J, with 6 bases in the middle. This CDR3 region has 10 residues. Germline CDR1 is DFQATT and CDR2 is SNEGSKA (reference sequence).

The chain has TRBV18 and TRBJ2-5; 9 bases line up with TRBD2. Germline-derived CDR1 and CDR2 are KGHSH and LQKENI. V gave up 3 bases and J gave up 5 bases; unmatched junction bases: 7. The CDR3 sequence is 15 residues long. CDR3 in amino acids: CASSPRGGPPETQYF. For the CDR3, the DNA is TGTGCCAGCTCACCGCGGGGGGGGCCCCCGGAGACCCAGTACTTC.